Each of the 23 T cell receptor beta chains below was sequenced from the same sample in a study of blood T cell repertoires in COVID-19. Generated by immunoSEQ multiplex PCR, the TCRdb table keeps only in-frame clones and is missing some. The sample has 120,000 or so clones; less than 75% are singletons. Sequenced: peripheral blood. These receptors came from a woman aged 55 to 70 with acute or convalescent COVID-19.

This chain links TRBV19 with TRBJ1-5; tentatively, D is TRBD1 (6 bases). The CDR3 is 16 amino acids. V gave up 10 bases and J gave up 3 bases, with 22 bases separating them. Looked up from germline, CDR1 is LNHDA and CDR2 is SQIVND (reference sequence). This CDR3 reads CATQGNRGAFNQPQHF. Here the CDR3 DNA reads TGTGCCACCCAGGGCAACCGGGGGGCCTTCAATCAGCCCCAGCATTTT. The whole variable domain, remainder taken from reference TRBV19 and TRBJ1-5, is DGGITQSPKYLFRKEGQNVTLSCEQNLNHDAMYWYRQDPGQGLRLIYYSQIVNDFQKGDIAEGYSVSREKKESFPLTVTSAQKNPTAFYLCATQGNRGAFNQPQHFGDGTRLSIL.

Notes on this clone: Other DNA sequences in this sample translate to the same CDR3. V and J are TRBV5-1 and TRBJ2-1; the match to TRBD2 covers 12 bases. CDR3 length: 19 amino acids. V gave up 0 bases and J gave up 0 bases; unmatched junction bases: 7. Germline V lookup: CDR1 SGHRS, CDR2 YFSETQ. DNA of the CDR3: TGCGCCAGCAGCTTGGAGGCTAGCGGGGGGGCTAGCTCCTACAATGAGCAGTTCTTC. It translates to CASSLEASGGASSYNEQFF.

This chain joins TRBV14 and TRBJ1-6; no firm D call. The CDR3 spans 14 residues. The germline gives CDR1 SGHDN, CDR2 FVKESK. Trimming cost V 2 bases and J 7 bases, with 9 bases left between them. The DNA of the CDR3 is TGTGCCAGCAGCCAATATGCGCCCAATTCACCCCTCCACTTT. Protein: CASSQYAPNSPLHF. Full variable domain (outside the CDR3, taken from reference TRBV14 and TRBJ1-6): EAGVTQFPSHSVIEKGQTVTLRCDPISGHDNLYWYRRVMGKEIKFLLHFVKESKQDESGMPNNRFLAERTGGTYSTLKVQPAELEDSGVYFCASSQYAPNSPLHFGNGTRLTVT.

J is TRBJ2-7 and V is TRBV6-1, with D tentatively TRBD2 (5 bases). The germline V gene has CDR1 MNHNS and CDR2 SASEGT. The V gene lost 0 bases and the J gene lost 1 base, with 16 bases spanning the gap. The CDR3 length is 17 residues. The CDR3 DNA follows: TGTGCCAGCAGTGAAGCGCTTTTGAGGAGCGGTTCCTACGAGCAGTACTTC. It yields the protein CASSEALLRSGSYEQYF.

This clone was seen a handful of times. The genes are TRBV6-2 or TRBV6-3 and TRBJ2-3; D perhaps matches TRBD1 (7 bases). The CDR3 is 18 residues long. V lost 6 bases, J lost 5 bases, and 27 bases lay in between. CDR1 and CDR2 from the germline V gene are MNHEY and SVGEGT. This CDR3 is CASSPTGDGTLWGDTQYF. DNA for the CDR3: TGTGCCAGCAGCCCCACAGGGGATGGGACTCTTTGGGGAGATACGCAGTATTTT.

The rearrangement joins TRBV7-9 to TRBJ1-1; D gene ambiguous. V lost 2 bases and J 6 bases, leaving 7 bases between the germline ends. CDR3 length: 12 amino acids. Germline V gives CDR1 SEHNR, CDR2 FQNEAQ (reference sequence). The DNA for the CDR3 is TGTGCCAGCAGCTTATGGGCCCCTGAAGCTTTCTTT. Translated, it gives CASSLWAPEAFF.

The table lists this clone with a few counts. The V and J genes are TRBV2 and TRBJ1-1; D call uncertain. This CDR3 has 15 residues. V gave up 5 bases and J gave up 0 bases, with 13 bases separating them. Germline V CDR1 and CDR2: SNHLY, FYNNEI. CDR3 DNA: TGTGCCAGCAGTTTGCGCTCGGGTTTGAACACTGAAGCTTTCTTT. Translating it yields CASSLRSGLNTEAFF.

The rearrangement uses TRBV6-5 and TRBJ1-2, with TRBD1 matching 8 bases. The V segment lost 6 bases and the J segment 4 bases; nucleotides outside the gene matches: 10. This CDR3 is built from 15 residues. Germline V lookup: CDR1 MNHEY, CDR2 SVGAGI. CDR3 protein: CASSLRGLGGYGYTF. CDR3 nucleotides: TGTGCCAGCAGCCTCAGGGGGCTTGGTGGCTATGGCTACACCTTC.

The chain is built from TRBV19 and TRBJ1-2, with 10 bases lining up with TRBD1. Germline assignment: CDR1 LNHDA and CDR2 SQIVND (reference sequence). CDR3 length equals 17 residues. The V segment lost 7 bases and the J segment 6 bases; nucleotides outside the gene matches: 17. The CDR3 region has the DNA TGTGCCAGTACCTTCTCGACTCGGGACAGGGGCGACGATGGCTACACCTTC. Translating it yields CASTFSTRDRGDDGYTF.

The chain employs TRBV19 and TRBJ2-7, with D possibly being TRBD2 (6 bases). The V end lost 5 bases, the J end lost 4 bases, and 12 bases lay between the germline ends. Germline values: CDR1 LNHDA, CDR2 SQIVND (reference sequence). The CDR3 runs to 13 residues. The CDR3 protein is CASSEAGRYEQYF. CDR3 coding DNA: TGTGCCAGTAGTGAGGCAGGGAGGTACGAGCAGTACTTC. The variable domain in full, completed from reference TRBV19 and TRBJ2-7, reads DGGITQSPKYLFRKEGQNVTLSCEQNLNHDAMYWYRQDPGQGLRLIYYSQIVNDFQKGDIAEGYSVSREKKESFPLTVTSAQKNPTAFYLCASSEAGRYEQYFGPGTRLTVT.

The sample holds a few counts of this clone. The chain combines TRBV5-1 with TRBJ1-3; D perhaps matches TRBD1 (6 bases). Trimming shortened V by 1 base and J by 0 bases, and 11 bases separated the two germline ends. The CDR3 has 16 amino acids. The V gene's germline CDR1 is SGHRS and CDR2 YFSETQ. As DNA, the CDR3 is TGCGCCAGCAGCTTGCCGGGACAAGCCTCTGGAAACACCATATATTTT. It yields the protein CASSLPGQASGNTIYF.

The rearrangement uses TRBV13 and TRBJ2-1; perhaps TRBD1 as D (5 bases). Trimming pared 3 bases from V and 3 bases from J, leaving 9 bases between. The CDR3 runs to 14 residues. Germline V lookup: CDR1 PRHDT, CDR2 FYEKMQ (reference sequence). CDR3 DNA sequence: TGTGCCAGCAGCTTCCGGACAAACTACAATGAGCAGTTCTTC. This gives the protein CASSFRTNYNEQFF.

The J gene is TRBJ1-2, the V gene TRBV30; D gene uncertain. Germline V gene data show CDR1 as GTSNPN and CDR2 as SVGIG (reference sequence). Trimming took off 7 bases at V and 0 bases at J, with 15 bases between the two ends. The CDR3 sequence is 14 residues long. The CDR3 nucleotides are TGTGCCTCTACATTACAGCACTCTAACTATGGCTACACCTTC. This encodes CASTLQHSNYGYTF.

This clone was seen a handful of times. CDR3 region: CASSTGWTGGQPQHF. As DNA, the CDR3 is TGTGCCAGTAGCACAGGGTGGACAGGGGGTCAGCCCCAGCATTTT. The rearrangement joins TRBV19 to TRBJ1-5; 10 bases agree with TRBD1. There are 15 residues in the CDR3. V gave up 6 bases and J gave up 6 bases; unmatched junction bases: 8. Germline V gene lookup returns CDR1 LNHDA and CDR2 SQIVND (reference sequence).

This clone was picked up a small number of times. The chain links TRBV4-2 to TRBJ2-7, with 7 bases matching TRBD2. Germline CDR1 reads LGHNA; CDR2 reads YNFKEQ. V gave up 3 bases and J gave up 0 bases; unmatched junction bases: 8. The CDR3 covers 16 residues. CDR3 region: CASSQLLARSSYEQYF. The CDR3 DNA reads TGTGCCAGCAGCCAGCTACTAGCGAGAAGCTCCTACGAGCAGTACTTC.

This clone was observed many times. This chain joins TRBV18 and TRBJ1-6; TRBD1 might be the D (5 bases). With 6 bases removed from V and 6 bases from J, the gap between germline ends came to 15 bases. Germline CDR1 reads KGHSH; CDR2 reads LQKENI. The CDR3 runs 15 residues. CDR3: CASSPNQGSNSPLHF. The CDR3, as DNA: TGTGCCAGCTCGCCAAATCAGGGAAGTAATTCACCCCTCCACTTT.

This chain uses TRBV12-1 with TRBJ1-4. TRBV12-1 is termed a pseudogene. The CDR3 extends over 18 amino acids. The CDR3 DNA sequence: TGTGCCAGCAGCTCCCCCATTTTCTACGCTGCAACTAATGAAAAACTGTTTTTT. The encoded protein is CASSSPIFYAATNEKLFF.

This chain uses TRBV5-1 with TRBJ1-4; tentative D call: TRBD1 (5 bases). The CDR3 spans 11 residues. Trimming left V 4 bases short and J 8 bases short, with 6 bases between. From germline, CDR1 is SGHRS and CDR2 YFSETQ. For the CDR3, the DNA is TGCGCCAGCAGCGGGGGGGAAAAACTGTTTTTT. It encodes CASSGGEKLFF.

This clone showed up just a few times. This chain uses TRBV2 with TRBJ2-3; 13 bases align to TRBD2. The CDR3 length is 15 residues. CDR1 is SNHLY and CDR2 is FYNNEI in the germline V gene. V shed 8 bases, J shed 6 bases, and the junction held 8 bases outside the gene matches. CDR3 DNA sequence: TGTGCCAGCGCTAGGACTAGCGGGGGAGCTGATACGCAGTATTTT. Its translation is CASARTSGGADTQYF.

This clone was seen a few times. The rearrangement links TRBV5-4 to TRBJ2-1; 8 nucleotides agree with TRBD2. Germline V gene lookup returns CDR1 SGHNT and CDR2 YYREEE (reference sequence). J was trimmed by 2 bases and V by 4 bases; bases with no gene match: 11. The CDR3 spans 17 residues. In nucleotides, the CDR3 is TGTGCCAGCAGCGATCCTCGTGAGGGACTAGCCTACAATGAGCAGTTCTTC. Encoded protein: CASSDPREGLAYNEQFF.

The chain uses TRBV7-8 and TRBJ2-7, with D tentatively TRBD2 (7 bases). This CDR3 contains 15 residues. Germline V gene data show CDR1 as SGHVS and CDR2 as FQNEAQ. V shed 5 bases and J shed 1 base, with 15 bases lying between them. In DNA form, the CDR3 reads TGTGCCAGCAGCCCAAGGGAGGGGGGGTCCTACGAGCAGTACTTC. The encoded protein is CASSPREGGSYEQYF.

With respect to this clone: The identical CDR3 is also encoded by other nucleotide sequences in the sample. The rearrangement uses TRBV3-1 (or the pseudogene TRBV3-2) and TRBJ1-2; 8 nucleotides align to TRBD1. V trimming: 1 base; J trimming: 5 bases; junction bases outside the gene matches: 3. The CDR3 runs 14 residues. The germline V gene has CDR1 LGHDT and CDR2 YNNKEL (reference sequence). CDR3 DNA: TGTGCCAGCAGCCAAGGAACAGGGGGATATGGCTACACCTTC. This encodes CASSQGTGGYGYTF.

V usage is TRBV2 and J usage is TRBJ1-5, with D unclear. V was cut by 3 bases and J by 4 bases, with 4 bases left in between. The germline V gene has CDR1 SNHLY and CDR2 FYNNEI. The CDR3 spans 12 residues. CDR3 nucleotides: TGTGCCAGCAGTGAGTCAAATCAGCCCCAGCATTTT. It specifies CASSESNQPQHF.